The TCR beta chain under discussion was sequenced for a study of blood T cell repertoires in COVID-19. Profiled with immunoSEQ multiplex PCR; TCRdb holds only in-frame clones, not every one. The profile shows over 35,000 clones, around 83% of them singletons. This TCR derives from a human donor with acute or convalescent COVID-19. The donor label of this sample is uncertain. The specimen sequenced was peripheral blood.

DNA for the CDR3: TGTGCCAGCACCACAAGGACAGGAGGCAACTATGGCTACACCTTC. This encodes CASTTRTGGNYGYTF. The chain joins TRBV28 to TRBJ1-2; 7 nucleotides line up with TRBD1. The CDR3 is 15 residues long. After removal of 7 bases from V and 2 bases from J, the junction contained 10 bases not matched to a gene. Germline CDR1 is MDHEN and CDR2 is SYDVKM.